This entry features one TCR beta chain sequence. Its matching antigen is unknown. V dropped 7 bases and J dropped 8 bases, with 23 bases sitting between them. This CDR3 region has 14 residues. Looked up from germline, CDR1 is GTSNPN and CDR2 is SVGIG (reference sequence). The data stem from a study of blood T cells in healthy people across ages. Overall study findings and caveats: Fewer expanded clones and more diversity marked long-lived versus aged donors. Diversity of TCR beta per million T cells declined in a roughly linear way with age.

Then a second PCR, running roughly 7 to 11 cycles, was carried out with a sample-barcoded 5' primer and a J-beta primer mix. TCRdb fed the 5' RACE reads into MiXCR, producing one record per CDR3 protein. The table has about 1.5 million distinct CDR3 sequences, roughly 40% seen once. The sequencing sample was made of blood. The chain uses TRBV30 and TRBJ1-2, with D perhaps TRBD1 (6 bases). The TCR comes from a woman in her late teens or twenties in good health. Here the CDR3 DNA reads TGTGCCTACTACAGGGAATTGGTAATACAGGGCTACACCTTC. Protein product: CAYYRELVIQGYTF.